This T cell receptor beta chain was documented in a study of blood T cell repertoires in COVID-19. Study-level background: The United States, Italy and Spain were the sources of the acute and convalescent COVID-19 samples. T cells, B-cell-depleted T cells, or PBMCs provided the cDNA or gDNA that served as material.

The table lists this clone with a count of one. The CDR3 runs to 14 residues. Germline CDR1 is SNHLY and CDR2 is FYNNEI. V trimming: 3 bases; J trimming: 11 bases; junction bases outside the gene matches: 7. In the authors' methods: Cell counts per sample came from amplifying reference gene primers. Generated by immunoSEQ multiplex PCR, the TCRdb table keeps only in-frame clones and is missing some. The V and J calls and clone size were taken over from that table, and D and trimming were inferred from the DNA. Here the sample spans fewer than 200,000 clones, about 88% being singletons. The sequenced sample consisted of peripheral blood. This clonotype was obtained from a man aged 40-55 years with acute or convalescent COVID-19. This chain connects TRBV2 to TRBJ1-4; 9 nucleotides agree with TRBD1. CDR3 sequence (DNA): TGTGCCAGCAGTGATTTACTGGGGACAGGGAAACTGTTTTTT. It codes for CASSDLLGTGKLFF.